The clone carrying this T cell receptor beta chain showed up just once. This specimen belongs to a study of T cell changes during pregnancy in multiple sclerosis. The table came from immunoSEQ multiplex PCR; TCRdb's copy has only in-frame clones and leaves some out. This table holds roughly 52,000 clones, around 94% found once. This clonotype was sampled from a female donor with multiple sclerosis, enrolled in a pregnancy study. Here the sequenced sample was CD8+ T cells from peripheral blood mononuclear cells, taken before pregnancy.

CDR3 sequence: CASSPQILMNTEAFF. The CDR3 DNA reads as TGTGCCAGCAGTCCACAGATCCTGATGAACACTGAAGCTTTCTTT. This sequence joins TRBV28 and TRBJ1-1; D not certain. The CDR3 has 15 residues. In germline, CDR1 is MDHEN, CDR2 SYDVKM. V was clipped by 5 bases and J by 0 bases, with 13 bases between them.